This T cell receptor beta chain was profiled in a study of tumor-infiltrating lymphocytes in primary liver carcinoma. Bulk tissue was left unsorted, and RNA and DNA were co-extracted from about 19-30 mg of it. This CDR3 spans 11 amino acids. About this clonotype itself: The junction shows a germline mismatch at one end, possibly a read error.

A constant-region primer primed TCR beta cDNA synthesis from 450 to 550 ng of total RNA. Three rounds of nested multiplex PCR with slightly modified ARM-PCR produced TCR beta libraries. Amplification in the first two PCR rounds was performed using TRBV1-TRBV30 forward primers and a C-beta reverse primer for around 11 cycles each. TCRdb ran MiXCR on the multiplex PCR reads and lists one entry per CDR3 protein. The sample holds about 190,000 distinct CDR3 sequences, approximately 86% seen once. This clonotype originated in a middle-aged man with primary liver carcinoma and hepatitis B virus infection. The chain joins TRBV12-3 or TRBV12-4 to TRBJ2-3, with D hard to call. Sequencing was performed on tumor tissue from primary liver carcinoma. CDR3 nucleotides: TGTGTCATTCGGAGCACAGATACGCATTATTTT. Protein: CVIRSTDTHYF.